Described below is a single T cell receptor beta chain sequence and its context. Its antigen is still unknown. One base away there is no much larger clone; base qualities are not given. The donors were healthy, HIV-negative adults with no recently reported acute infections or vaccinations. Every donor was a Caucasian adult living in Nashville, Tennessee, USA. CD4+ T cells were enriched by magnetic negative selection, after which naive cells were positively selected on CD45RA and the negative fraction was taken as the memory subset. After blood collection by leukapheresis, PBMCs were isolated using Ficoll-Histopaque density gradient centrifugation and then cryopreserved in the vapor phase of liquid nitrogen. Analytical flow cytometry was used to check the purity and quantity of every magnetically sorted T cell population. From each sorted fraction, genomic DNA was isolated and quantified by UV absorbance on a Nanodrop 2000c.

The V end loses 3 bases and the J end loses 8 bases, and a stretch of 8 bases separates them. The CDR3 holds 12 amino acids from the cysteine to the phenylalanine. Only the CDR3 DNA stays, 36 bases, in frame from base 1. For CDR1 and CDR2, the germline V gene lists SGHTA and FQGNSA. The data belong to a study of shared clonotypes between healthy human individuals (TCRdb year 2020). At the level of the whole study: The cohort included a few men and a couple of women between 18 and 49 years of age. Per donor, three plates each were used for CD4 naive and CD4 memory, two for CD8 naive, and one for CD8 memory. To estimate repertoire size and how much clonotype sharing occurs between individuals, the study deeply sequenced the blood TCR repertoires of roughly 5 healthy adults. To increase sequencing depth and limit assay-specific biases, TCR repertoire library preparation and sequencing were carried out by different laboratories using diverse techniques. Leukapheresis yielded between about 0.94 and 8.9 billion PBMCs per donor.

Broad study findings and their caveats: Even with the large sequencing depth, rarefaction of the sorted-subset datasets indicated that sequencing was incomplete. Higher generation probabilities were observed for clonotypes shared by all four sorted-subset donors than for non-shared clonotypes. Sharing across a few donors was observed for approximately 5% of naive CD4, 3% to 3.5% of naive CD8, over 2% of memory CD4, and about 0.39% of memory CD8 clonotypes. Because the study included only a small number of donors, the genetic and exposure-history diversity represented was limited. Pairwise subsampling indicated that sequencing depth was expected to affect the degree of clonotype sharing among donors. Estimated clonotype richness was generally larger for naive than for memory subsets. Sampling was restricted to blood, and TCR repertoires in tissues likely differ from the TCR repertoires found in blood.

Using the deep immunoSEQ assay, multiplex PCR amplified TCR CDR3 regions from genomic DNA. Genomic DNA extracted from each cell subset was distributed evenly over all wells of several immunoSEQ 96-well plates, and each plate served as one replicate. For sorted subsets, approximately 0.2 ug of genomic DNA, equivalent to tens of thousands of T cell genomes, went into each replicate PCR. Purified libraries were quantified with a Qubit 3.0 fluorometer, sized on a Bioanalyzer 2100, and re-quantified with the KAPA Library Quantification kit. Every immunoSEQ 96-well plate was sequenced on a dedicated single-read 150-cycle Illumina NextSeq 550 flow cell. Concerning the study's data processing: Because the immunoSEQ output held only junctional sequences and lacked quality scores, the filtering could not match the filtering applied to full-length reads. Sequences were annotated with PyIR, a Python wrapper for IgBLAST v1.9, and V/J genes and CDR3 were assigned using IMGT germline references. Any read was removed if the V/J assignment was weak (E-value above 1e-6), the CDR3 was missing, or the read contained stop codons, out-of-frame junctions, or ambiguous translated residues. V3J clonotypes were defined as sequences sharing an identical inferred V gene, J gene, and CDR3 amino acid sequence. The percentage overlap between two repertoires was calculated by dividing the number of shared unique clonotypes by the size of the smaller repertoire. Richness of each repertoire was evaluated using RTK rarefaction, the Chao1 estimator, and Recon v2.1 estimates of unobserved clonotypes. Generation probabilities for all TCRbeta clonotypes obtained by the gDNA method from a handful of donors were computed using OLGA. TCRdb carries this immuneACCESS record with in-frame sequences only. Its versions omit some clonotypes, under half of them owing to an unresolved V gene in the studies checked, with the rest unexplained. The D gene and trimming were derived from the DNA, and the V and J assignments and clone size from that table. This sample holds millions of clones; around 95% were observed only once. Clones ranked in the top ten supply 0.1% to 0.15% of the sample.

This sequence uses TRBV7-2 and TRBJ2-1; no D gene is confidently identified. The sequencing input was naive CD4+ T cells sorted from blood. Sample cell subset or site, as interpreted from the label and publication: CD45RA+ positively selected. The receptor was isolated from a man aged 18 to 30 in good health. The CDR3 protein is CASSLHAHEQFF. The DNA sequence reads TGTGCCAGCAGCTTGCACGCCCATGAGCAGTTCTTC.